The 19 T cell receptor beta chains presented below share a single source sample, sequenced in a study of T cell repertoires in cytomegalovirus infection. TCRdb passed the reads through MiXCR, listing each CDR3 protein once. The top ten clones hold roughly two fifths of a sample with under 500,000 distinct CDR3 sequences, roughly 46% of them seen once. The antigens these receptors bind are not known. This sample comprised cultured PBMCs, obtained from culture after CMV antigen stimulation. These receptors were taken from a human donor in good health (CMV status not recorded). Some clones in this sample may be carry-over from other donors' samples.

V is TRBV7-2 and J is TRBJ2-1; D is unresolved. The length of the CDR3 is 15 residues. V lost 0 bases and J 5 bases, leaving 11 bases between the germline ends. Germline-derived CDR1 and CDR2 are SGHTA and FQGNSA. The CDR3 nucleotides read TGTGCCAGCAGCTTAGCGGGTATGAGCCACAATGAGCAGTTCTTC. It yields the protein CASSLAGMSHNEQFF.

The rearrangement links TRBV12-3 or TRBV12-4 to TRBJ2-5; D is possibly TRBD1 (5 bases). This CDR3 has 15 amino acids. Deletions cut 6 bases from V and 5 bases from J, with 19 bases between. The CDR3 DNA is TGTGCCAGCAGCCTCATCCGAGACCCAGGGGAGACCCAGTACTTC. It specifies CASSLIRDPGETQYF.

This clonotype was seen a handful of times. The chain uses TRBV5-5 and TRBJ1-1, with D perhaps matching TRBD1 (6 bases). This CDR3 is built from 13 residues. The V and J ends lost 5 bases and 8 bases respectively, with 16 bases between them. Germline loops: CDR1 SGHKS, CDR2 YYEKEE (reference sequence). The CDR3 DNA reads TGTGCCAGCAGGATTCCGGGACATTCCGAAGCTTTCTTT. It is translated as CASRIPGHSEAFF.

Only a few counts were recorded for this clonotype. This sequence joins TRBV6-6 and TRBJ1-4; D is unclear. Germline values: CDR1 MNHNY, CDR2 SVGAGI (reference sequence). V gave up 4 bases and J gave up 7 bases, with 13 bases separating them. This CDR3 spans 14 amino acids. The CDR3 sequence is CASSFNQLSEKLFF. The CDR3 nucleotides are TGTGCCAGCAGTTTCAACCAGCTTTCTGAAAAACTGTTTTTT.

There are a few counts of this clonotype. CDR3 in amino acids: CASSYPLGGLNTEAFF. The CDR3 DNA follows: TGTGCCAGCAGTTACCCCTTGGGAGGGCTGAACACTGAAGCTTTCTTT. The chain links TRBV6-2 or TRBV6-3 to TRBJ1-1; no clear D. The germline V and J ends were trimmed by 2 bases and 0 bases, with 13 bases remaining between them. The CDR3 extends over 16 amino acids. CDR1 MNHEY and CDR2 SVGEGT come from the germline V gene.

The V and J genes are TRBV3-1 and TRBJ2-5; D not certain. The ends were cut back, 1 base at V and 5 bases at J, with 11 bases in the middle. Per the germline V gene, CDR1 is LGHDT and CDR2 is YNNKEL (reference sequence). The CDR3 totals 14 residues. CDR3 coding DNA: TGTGCCAGCAGCCAAGTGGGTTTGGGTGAGACCCAGTACTTC. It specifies CASSQVGLGETQYF.

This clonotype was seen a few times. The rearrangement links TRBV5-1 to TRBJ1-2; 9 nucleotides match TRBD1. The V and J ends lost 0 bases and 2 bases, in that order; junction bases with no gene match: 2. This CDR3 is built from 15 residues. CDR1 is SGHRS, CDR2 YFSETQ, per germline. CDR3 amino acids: CASSLVTGGNYGYTF. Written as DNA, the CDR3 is TGCGCCAGCAGCTTGGTCACAGGGGGCAACTATGGCTACACCTTC.

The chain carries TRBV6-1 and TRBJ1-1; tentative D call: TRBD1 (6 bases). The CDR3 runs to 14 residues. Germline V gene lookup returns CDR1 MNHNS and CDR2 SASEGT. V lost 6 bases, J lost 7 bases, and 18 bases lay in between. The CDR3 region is CASSRLSRDIEAFF. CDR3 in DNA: TGTGCCAGCAGCAGACTGAGTAGGGACATTGAAGCTTTCTTT.

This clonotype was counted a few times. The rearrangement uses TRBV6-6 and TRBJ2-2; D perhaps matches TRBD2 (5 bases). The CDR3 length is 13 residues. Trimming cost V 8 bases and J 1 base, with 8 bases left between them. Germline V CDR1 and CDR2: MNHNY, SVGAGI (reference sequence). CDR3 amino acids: CASFRENTGELFF. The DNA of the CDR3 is TGTGCCAGCTTCCGGGAGAACACCGGGGAGCTGTTTTTT.

The CDR3 here is CASSSPRIETQYF. CDR3 nucleotide sequence: TGTGCCAGCAGTTCCCCACGGATCGAGACCCAGTACTTC. This chain links TRBV12-3 or TRBV12-4 with TRBJ2-5; no reliable D call. The V and J ends lost 4 bases and 5 bases respectively, with 11 bases between them. The CDR3 runs to 13 residues.

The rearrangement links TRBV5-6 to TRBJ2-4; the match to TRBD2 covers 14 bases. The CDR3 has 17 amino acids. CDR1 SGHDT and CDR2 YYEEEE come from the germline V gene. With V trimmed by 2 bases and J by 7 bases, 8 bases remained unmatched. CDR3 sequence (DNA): TGTGCCAGCAGCTTCGGACTAGCGGGGGGAGGGGTGAACATTCAGTACTTC. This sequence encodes CASSFGLAGGGVNIQYF.

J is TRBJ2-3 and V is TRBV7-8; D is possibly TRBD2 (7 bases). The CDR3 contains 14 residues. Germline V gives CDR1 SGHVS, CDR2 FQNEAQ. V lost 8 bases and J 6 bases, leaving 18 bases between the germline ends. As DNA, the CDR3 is TGTGCCAGCTCGAGGGGGGGGTCACGGGATACGCAGTATTTT. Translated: CASSRGGSRDTQYF.

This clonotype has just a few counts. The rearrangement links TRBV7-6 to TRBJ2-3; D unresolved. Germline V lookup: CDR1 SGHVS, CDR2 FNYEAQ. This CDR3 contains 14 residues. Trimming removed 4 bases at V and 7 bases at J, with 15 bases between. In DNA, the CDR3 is TGTGCCAGCAGCTCCCCGCCGCTGCAAAATACGCAGTATTTT. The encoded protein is CASSSPPLQNTQYF.

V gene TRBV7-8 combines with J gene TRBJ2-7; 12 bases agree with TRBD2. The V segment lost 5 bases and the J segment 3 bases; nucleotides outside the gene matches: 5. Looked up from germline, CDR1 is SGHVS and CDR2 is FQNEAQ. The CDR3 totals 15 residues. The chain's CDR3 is CASSKLAGGIYEQYV. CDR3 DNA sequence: TGTGCCAGCAGCAAACTAGCGGGAGGTATCTACGAGCAGTACGTC.

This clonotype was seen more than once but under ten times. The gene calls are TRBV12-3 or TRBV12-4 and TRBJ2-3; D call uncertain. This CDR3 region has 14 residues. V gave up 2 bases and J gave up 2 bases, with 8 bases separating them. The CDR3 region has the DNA TGTGCCAGCAGTTTAAGGCGGTACACAGATACGCAGTATTTT. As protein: CASSLRRYTDTQYF.

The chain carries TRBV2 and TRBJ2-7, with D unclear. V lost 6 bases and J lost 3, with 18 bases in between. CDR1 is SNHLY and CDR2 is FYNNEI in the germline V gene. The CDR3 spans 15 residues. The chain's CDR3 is CASRKTILIFYEQYF. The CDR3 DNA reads TGTGCCAGCAGGAAAACGATATTGATATTCTACGAGCAGTACTTC.

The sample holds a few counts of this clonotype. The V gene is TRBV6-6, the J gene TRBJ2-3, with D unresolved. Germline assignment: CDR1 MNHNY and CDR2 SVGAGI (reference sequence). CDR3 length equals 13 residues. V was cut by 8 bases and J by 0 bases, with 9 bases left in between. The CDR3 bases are TGTGCCAGCTCGATCGCGAGCACAGATACGCAGTATTTT. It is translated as CASSIASTDTQYF.

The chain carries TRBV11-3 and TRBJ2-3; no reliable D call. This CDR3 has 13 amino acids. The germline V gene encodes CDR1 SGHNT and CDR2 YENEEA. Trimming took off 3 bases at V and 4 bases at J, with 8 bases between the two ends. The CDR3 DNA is TGTGCCAGCAGCTTTAGTTCTCCAGATACGCAGTATTTT. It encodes CASSFSSPDTQYF.

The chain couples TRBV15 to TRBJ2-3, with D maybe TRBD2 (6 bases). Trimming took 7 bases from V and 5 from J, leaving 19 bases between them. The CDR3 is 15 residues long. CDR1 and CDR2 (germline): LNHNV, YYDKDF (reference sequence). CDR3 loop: CATNRRPDYQDTQYF. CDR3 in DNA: TGTGCCACCAACCGGCGACCGGACTACCAAGATACGCAGTATTTT.